These 21 T cell receptor beta chains share one sample of origin, sequenced in a study of blood T cell repertoires in COVID-19. Data came from immunoSEQ multiplex PCR; TCRdb stores just in-frame clones and leaves some out. The data show about 68,000 clones, 80% to 90% seen once. Material for sequencing was peripheral blood. These receptors were obtained from a human donor in a cohort sampled during active COVID-19.

The chain recombines TRBV7-9 with TRBJ1-2; the D gene is possibly TRBD1 (6 bases). V shed 5 bases and J shed 8 bases, with 15 bases lying between them. Germline lookup yields CDR1 SEHNR and CDR2 FQNEAQ (reference sequence). CDR3 length equals 13 residues. The CDR3 here is CASSRNREGGYTF. CDR3 bases: TGTGCCAGCAGCCGAAACAGGGAGGGGGGCTACACCTTC.

This sequence joins TRBV15 and TRBJ1-3; unclear D gene. The V end was cut by 0 bases, the J end by 4 bases, with 13 bases between. The germline V gene encodes CDR1 LNHNV and CDR2 YYDKDF (reference sequence). The CDR3 is 16 residues long. The CDR3 sequence is CATSREGAGAGNTIYF. The CDR3 DNA is TGTGCCACCAGCAGAGAGGGAGCAGGAGCAGGAAACACCATATATTTT.

The chain recombines TRBV19 with TRBJ2-7, with D tentatively TRBD2 (6 bases). The germline gives CDR1 LNHDA, CDR2 SQIVND (reference sequence). This CDR3 is built from 15 residues. Trimming shortened V by 5 bases and J by 1 base, and 15 bases separated the two germline ends. This CDR3 is CASSRELSYSYEQYF. The CDR3, as DNA: TGTGCCAGTAGTCGGGAGCTTTCGTATTCCTACGAGCAGTACTTC.

The V and J genes are TRBV4-3 and TRBJ1-5; 8 positions agree with TRBD1. After removal of 0 bases from V and 6 bases from J, the junction contained 4 bases not matched to a gene. Germline assignment: CDR1 LGHNA and CDR2 YSLEER. This CDR3 has 15 amino acids. CDR3 amino acids: CASSQERTGFQPQHF. The CDR3 DNA sequence: TGCGCCAGCAGCCAAGAAAGGACAGGGTTTCAGCCCCAGCATTTT.

The J gene is TRBJ2-7, the V gene TRBV11-1; 9 nucleotides line up with TRBD2. The trim removed 5 bases at V and 0 bases at J, leaving 8 bases unmatched. The CDR3 contains 16 residues. The germline V gene has CDR1 SGHAT and CDR2 FQDESV (reference sequence). CDR3 DNA: TGTGCCAGCAGCGGGGAGGGACTAGCTCACTCCTACGAGCAGTACTTC. Translation gives CASSGEGLAHSYEQYF.

The CDR3: CASSSRNIRAQPQHF. For the CDR3, the DNA is TGTGCCAGCAGCTCAAGAAACATCAGGGCTCAGCCCCAGCATTTT. The gene calls are TRBV4-2 and TRBJ1-5, with D possibly being TRBD1 (5 bases). This CDR3 is 15 amino acids long. The V end lost 5 bases, the J end lost 6 bases, and 17 bases lay between the germline ends. Per germline, CDR1 LGHNA and CDR2 YNFKEQ.

This chain links TRBV30 with TRBJ2-7, with 8 bases lining up with TRBD1. From germline, CDR1 is GTSNPN and CDR2 SVGIG (reference sequence). Trimming cost V 3 bases and J 2 bases; bases outside gene matches: 6. CDR3 length: 14 amino acids. The CDR3 loop reads CAWRNRGTPYEQYF. The CDR3 region has the DNA TGTGCCTGGAGAAACAGGGGGACCCCCTACGAGCAGTACTTC.

The chain recombines TRBV10-3 with TRBJ2-7; 9 bases fit TRBD2. The V and J ends lost 10 bases and 3 bases, in that order; junction bases with no gene match: 10. Germline V gives CDR1 ENHRY, CDR2 SYGVKD. The CDR3 covers 14 residues. This CDR3 is CATGGGEISYEQYF. The DNA for the CDR3 is TGTGCCACGGGCGGGGGGGAGATCAGCTACGAGCAGTACTTC.

The V and J genes are TRBV2 and TRBJ1-1, with a possible D match to TRBD1 (5 bases). Germline assignment: CDR1 SNHLY and CDR2 FYNNEI. The V gene lost 7 bases and the J gene lost 0 bases, with 12 bases spanning the gap. The length of the CDR3 is 14 residues. CDR3 sequence: CASMGPLLNTEAFF. CDR3 nucleotide sequence: TGTGCCAGCATGGGGCCCCTTCTGAACACTGAAGCTTTCTTT.

This chain uses TRBV10-3 with TRBJ1-4; TRBD1 matches at 7 bases. CDR1 ENHRY and CDR2 SYGVKD come from the germline V gene. With V trimmed by 6 bases and J by 0 bases, 4 bases remained unmatched. The CDR3 runs to 15 residues. The CDR3 here is CAIRNTGATNEKLFF. The CDR3 region has the DNA TGTGCCATCAGAAATACAGGGGCAACTAATGAAAAACTGTTTTTT.

CDR3 sequence reads: CASSPSGYGYTF. The DNA of the CDR3 is TGCGCCAGCAGCCCTTCAGGGTATGGCTACACCTTC. The rearrangement uses TRBV5-1 and TRBJ1-2; D may be TRBD1 (5 bases). CDR1 is SGHRS, CDR2 YFSETQ, per germline. Between the trimmed V and J ends, which lost 4 bases and 5 bases, there was a span of 9 bases. The CDR3 is made up of 12 amino acids.

Of note for this clone: Sequence at one end of the junction differs from germline and may be a read error. The chain is built from TRBV7-7 and TRBJ2-5; 12 nucleotides line up with TRBD2. The CDR3 has 15 residues. Germline CDR1 is SSHAT and CDR2 is FNYEAQ (reference sequence). As DNA, the CDR3 is TGTGCTAGCAGCTTAGGACTAGCGGGAATAGAGACCCAGTACTTC. Translation: CASSLGLAGIETQYF.

V usage is TRBV21-1 and J usage is TRBJ2-7; the D call in the table, TRBD2, was not verified against the DNA. TRBV21-1 is assigned pseudogene status. The CDR3 length is 13 residues. The CDR3 region is CASSKDRTYEQYF. CDR3 in DNA: TGTGCCAGCAGCAAAGATCGTACCTACGAGCAGTACTTC.

This chain joins TRBV7-9 and TRBJ2-2; maybe TRBD2 (5 bases). CDR1 SEHNR and CDR2 FQNEAQ come from the germline V gene (reference sequence). The germline V and J ends were trimmed by 7 bases and 5 bases, with 11 bases remaining between them. This CDR3 has 13 amino acids. CDR3 sequence (DNA): TGTGCCAGCACCCGAGGCGGGACCGGGGAGCTGTTTTTT. This translates into CASTRGGTGELFF. The full variable domain, rest sourced from reference TRBV7-9 and TRBJ2-2, is DTGVSQNPRHKITKRGQNVTFRCDPISEHNRLYWYRQTLGQGPEFLTYFQNEAQLEKSRLLSDRFSAERPKGSFSTLEIQRTEQGDSAMYLCASTRGGTGELFFGEGSRLTVL.

The rearrangement uses TRBV28 and TRBJ1-2, with unresolved D. Trimming pared 5 bases from V and 4 bases from J, leaving 14 bases between. CDR3 length: 14 amino acids. Germline assignment: CDR1 MDHEN and CDR2 SYDVKM. CDR3 sequence (DNA): TGTGCCAGCAGTGATCCCCTAACAGCCTATGGCTACACCTTC. This gives the protein CASSDPLTAYGYTF.

This rearrangement joins TRBV6-1 to TRBJ1-2; no reliable D call. With 2 bases removed from V and 2 bases from J, the gap between germline ends came to 12 bases. The CDR3 runs to 15 residues. CDR1 and CDR2 (germline): MNHNS, SASEGT. The CDR3 loop is CASSELVRQNYGYTF. The CDR3 bases are TGTGCCAGCAGTGAACTGGTCAGACAAAACTATGGCTACACCTTC.

The chain is built from TRBV18 and TRBJ1-1; D is unresolved. Looked up from germline, CDR1 is KGHSH and CDR2 is LQKENI. V was trimmed by 6 bases and J by 7 bases, leaving 21 bases between them. This CDR3 comprises 15 residues. CDR3 region: CASSRPAFKRGEAFF. DNA of the CDR3: TGTGCCAGCTCCCGGCCCGCCTTCAAGCGTGGTGAAGCTTTCTTT. The entire variable domain, with the rest obtained from reference TRBV18 and TRBJ1-1, is as follows: NAGVMQNPRHLVRRRGQEARLRCSPMKGHSHVYWYRQLPEEGLKFMVYLQKENIIDESGMPKERFSAEFPKEGPSILRIQQVVRGDSAAYFCASSRPAFKRGEAFFGQGTRLTVV.

The chain is built from TRBV28 and TRBJ1-4, with TRBD1 identical over 10 bases. Trimming cost V 6 bases and J 5 bases; bases outside gene matches: 18. Per germline, CDR1 MDHEN and CDR2 SYDVKM. The CDR3 contains 19 residues. CDR3 DNA: TGTGCCAGCAGCACGGACAGGGGGTTTGGTGGGACTGTAAATGAAAAACTGTTTTTT. Translated, it gives CASSTDRGFGGTVNEKLFF.

The chain has TRBV28 and TRBJ1-6; possible D gene TRBD1, 5 bases. There are 16 residues in the CDR3. V dropped 3 bases and J dropped 0 bases, with 9 bases sitting between them. CDR1 MDHEN and CDR2 SYDVKM come from the germline V gene. The DNA for the CDR3 is TGTGCCAGCAGTTTCGGGGGGAGCTCCTATAATTCACCCCTCCACTTT. Translated, it gives CASSFGGSSYNSPLHF.

The chain links TRBV5-4 to TRBJ2-5, with 14 nucleotides matching TRBD2. J was trimmed by 6 bases and V by 4 bases; bases with no gene match: 8. Germline values: CDR1 SGHNT, CDR2 YYREEE (reference sequence). The CDR3 totals 16 residues. CDR3 DNA sequence: TGTGCCAGCAGCCCCCCGACTAGCGGGGGGGCGAAGACCCAGTACTTC. Translating gives CASSPPTSGGAKTQYF.

CDR3 in amino acids: CASSLVRGDEKLFF. For the CDR3, the DNA is TGTGCCAGCAGCTTGGTCAGGGGGGACGAAAAACTGTTTTTT. The chain has TRBV7-6 and TRBJ1-4, with 7 bases matching TRBD1. The CDR3 covers 14 residues. Germline values: CDR1 SGHVS, CDR2 FNYEAQ. Losses at the gene ends were 3 bases for V and 8 bases for J; bases not matched to a gene: 6.